Detailed here is one TCR beta chain. The antigen is not known. The data belong to a study of T cell responses to AZD1222 COVID-19 vaccine. Study-level findings and limits: After the peak T cell response, and only then, were repertoires sampled.

Libraries were prepared by immunoSEQ multiplex PCR; TCRdb keeps only in-frame clonotypes and omits some of them. This table has fewer than 140,000 clones, less than 95% appearing once. The clonotype comes from an adult who received the AZD1222 COVID-19 vaccine. Sample: peripheral blood, taken 28 days after the second AZD1222 dose.

In DNA form, the CDR3 reads TGTGCCAGCAGCCAAGGACAGTGGGGTGGCTACACCTTC. Its protein is CASSQGQWGGYTF. The chain combines TRBV3-1 (or the pseudogene TRBV3-2) with TRBJ1-2; weak D call: TRBD1 (5 bases). Deletions cut 1 base from V and 7 bases from J, with 10 bases between. Per germline, CDR1 LGHDT and CDR2 YNNKEL (reference sequence). The CDR3 contains 13 residues.